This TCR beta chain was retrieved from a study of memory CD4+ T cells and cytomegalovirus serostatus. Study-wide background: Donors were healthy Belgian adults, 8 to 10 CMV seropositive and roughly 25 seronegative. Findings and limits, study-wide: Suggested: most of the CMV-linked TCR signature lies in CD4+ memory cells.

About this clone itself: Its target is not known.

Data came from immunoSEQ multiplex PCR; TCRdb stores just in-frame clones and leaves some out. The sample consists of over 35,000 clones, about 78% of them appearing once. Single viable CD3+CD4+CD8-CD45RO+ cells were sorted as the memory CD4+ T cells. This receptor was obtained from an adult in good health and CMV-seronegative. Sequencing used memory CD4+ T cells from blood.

The CDR3 protein is CASSPERLTEAFF. DNA for the CDR3: TGTGCCAGCAGCCCGGAGAGGTTGACTGAAGCTTTCTTT. V and J are TRBV7-2 and TRBJ1-1; D ambiguous. Germline lookup yields CDR1 SGHTA and CDR2 FQGNSA. This CDR3 is built from 13 residues. V was cut by 5 bases and J by 5 bases, with 12 bases left in between.